Listed below are T cell receptor beta chains from one sample, sequenced in a study of blood T cell repertoires in COVID-19. Sequencing was performed with immunoSEQ multiplex PCR; in TCRdb, only in-frame clones are kept and a portion is missing. The sample records roughly 200,000 clones, around 86% being singletons. The sample taken for sequencing was peripheral blood. Receptors originate from a man aged 40-49 years with acute or convalescent COVID-19. CDR3s include the opening cysteine and the closing phenylalanine or tryptophan. A D gene is named only where the DNA matches it firmly. Rows give clone size only sometimes, using once, few, many, or a class for an expanded clone.

V	D	size	J	CDR3	DNA
TRBV5-4	-	-	TRBJ1-2	CASSLTDSLNGYTF	TGTGCCAGCAGCTTGACCGACAGCCTTAATGGCTACACCTTC
TRBV7-3	-	-	TRBJ2-3	CASSLTSRLDRTDTQYF	TGTGCCAGCAGCTTAACATCCCGGCTAGACCGCACAGATACGCAGTATTTT
TRBV24-1	-	-	TRBJ2-3	CATSGVTGSTDTQYF	TGTGCCACCAGTGGGGTCACGGGATCCACAGATACGCAGTATTTT
TRBV11-3	-	once	TRBJ2-2	CASSPSGLDTGELFF	TGTGCCAGCAGTCCCTCCGGGTTGGACACCGGGGAGCTGTTTTTT
TRBV25-1	TRBD1	-	TRBJ1-1	CASSGDRGNTEAFF	TGTGCCAGCAGTGGGGACAGAGGGAACACTGAAGCTTTCTTT
TRBV4-1	-	few	TRBJ2-7	CASSQGSGHAYEQYF	TGCGCCAGCAGCCAAGGGTCGGGACATGCCTACGAGCAGTACTTC
TRBV3-1/TRBV3-2	-	-	TRBJ1-2	CASSTGQRYGYTF	TGTGCCAGCAGCACTGGACAGAGATATGGCTACACCTTC
TRBV6-5	TRBD1	-	TRBJ1-4	CASRGGTGVNEKLFF	TGTGCCAGCAGGGGGGGGACAGGGGTTAATGAAAAACTGTTTTTT
TRBV19	-	-	TRBJ2-3	CASSIDQGNTDTQYF	TGTGCCAGTAGTATAGATCAGGGGAACACAGATACGCAGTATTTT
TRBV12-5	TRBD1	-	TRBJ2-7	CASGRTGAPLTF	TGTGCTAGTGGACGGACAGGGGCCCCCTTAACCTTC
TRBV12-3/TRBV12-4	-	-	TRBJ1-1	CASSRGLDTEAFF	TGTGCCAGCAGCCGAGGGTTAGACACTGAAGCTTTCTTT
TRBV24-1	-	-	TRBJ2-3	CATSDPGGVGTDTQYF	TGTGCCACCAGTGACCCCGGCGGAGTCGGCACAGATACGCAGTATTTT
TRBV5-6	-	-	TRBJ1-5	CASSSWDSAGQPQHF	TGTGCCAGCAGCTCGTGGGACTCGGCGGGTCAGCCCCAGCATTTT
TRBV10-3	TRBD1	-	TRBJ2-2	CAISEWDRAGELFF	TGTGCCATCAGCGAATGGGACAGGGCCGGGGAGCTGTTTTTT
TRBV25-1	-	-	TRBJ2-2	CASSESRSTGELFF	TGTGCCAGCAGTGAATCAAGGAGCACCGGGGAGCTGTTTTTT
TRBV7-9	-	once	TRBJ2-7	CASSLTTDYEQYF	TGTGCCAGCAGCTTAACCACAGACTACGAGCAGTACTTC
TRBV5-4	-	-	TRBJ1-2	CASSATGFGNYGYTF	TGTGCCAGCAGCGCAACAGGGTTCGGGAACTATGGCTACACCTTC
TRBV11-2	TRBD1	once	TRBJ2-7	CASSSGTGILYYEQYF	TGTGCCAGCAGCTCCGGGACAGGGATCCTCTACTACGAGCAGTACTTC
TRBV10-1	TRBD2	once	TRBJ2-7	CASPPRTSGGRYEQYF	TGCGCCAGCCCCCCGCGAACTAGCGGGGGACGCTACGAGCAGTACTTC
TRBV3-1/TRBV3-2	-	-	TRBJ2-5	CACTADWVGQETQYF	TGTGCCTGTACGGCGGACTGGGTGGGCCAAGAGACCCAGTACTTC
TRBV7-8	TRBD2	-	TRBJ2-7	CASSLLLAGSIGDEQYF	TGTGCCAGCAGCTTACTTCTAGCGGGGTCTATCGGCGACGAGCAGTACTTC
TRBV4-1	TRBD1	-	TRBJ2-3	CASSQETGGRTDTQYF	TGCGCCAGCAGCCAAGAGACAGGGGGTAGGACAGATACGCAGTATTTT
TRBV14	TRBD1	-	TRBJ2-2	CASSQRTGAPGELFF	TGTGCCAGCAGCCAGAGGACAGGGGCCCCCGGGGAGCTGTTTTTT